These 21 T cell receptor beta chains originate from one sample sequenced in a study of T cells in localized non-small cell lung cancer. Method: immunoSEQ multiplex PCR; TCRdb's copy keeps in-frame clones and lacks some. The sample has some 24,000 clones; 70% to 90% are singletons. The sequenced sample was peripheral blood, obtained before any cancer treatment. The receptors derive from a male donor at least 60 years old with stage II squamous cell lung carcinoma.

The CDR3 DNA reads as TGTGCCAGTAGAGCCCCGGACAGGGGTAGATTCCATGGCTACACCTTC. Translated, it gives CASRAPDRGRFHGYTF. The V gene is TRBV19, the J gene TRBJ1-2; TRBD1 aligns across 9 bases. J was trimmed by 6 bases and V by 6 bases; bases with no gene match: 14. Germline V gene data show CDR1 as LNHDA and CDR2 as SQIVND (reference sequence). This CDR3 is 16 amino acids long.

The chain has TRBV19 and TRBJ2-7, with 9 bases aligning to TRBD1. The trim removed 4 bases at V and 9 bases at J, leaving 7 bases unmatched. Germline assignment: CDR1 LNHDA and CDR2 SQIVND (reference sequence). The CDR3 has 13 amino acids. CDR3 nucleotides: TGTGCCAGTAGTAGGGACAGGGCTCGTGGGCAGTACTTC. Protein: CASSRDRARGQYF.

The gene calls are TRBV5-6 and TRBJ2-3; possible D gene TRBD2, 7 bases. V was clipped by 2 bases and J by 1 base, with 14 bases between them. CDR3 length: 16 amino acids. Per germline, CDR1 SGHDT and CDR2 YYEEEE. CDR3: CASSLERGAGTDTQYF. Here the CDR3 DNA reads TGTGCCAGCAGCTTAGAACGGGGGGCGGGCACAGATACGCAGTATTTT.

This sequence joins TRBV9 and TRBJ2-1; tentative D call: TRBD2 (7 bases). Between the trimmed V and J ends, which lost 4 bases and 9 bases, there was a span of 26 bases. The CDR3 consists of 17 residues. The germline V gene encodes CDR1 SGDLS and CDR2 YYNGEE. CDR3: CASSTLGHGGPSGEQFF. The CDR3 DNA is TGTGCCAGCAGCACCCTCGGACACGGGGGGCCCTCAGGTGAGCAGTTCTTC.

About this clone itself: The junction departs from germline at one end; a sequencing error may be responsible. As DNA, the CDR3 is TGTGCCAGCAGCGTGAACTACTACAAAGAGCAGTTCTTC. The encoded protein is CASSVNYYKEQFF. The chain recombines TRBV9 with TRBJ2-1; D is unclear. Germline CDR1 and CDR2: SGDLS and YYNGEE. The CDR3 extends over 13 amino acids.

This clone is a singleton in its sample. This chain joins TRBV18 and TRBJ2-2, with D possibly matching TRBD1 (6 bases). The ends were cut back, 3 bases at V and 4 bases at J, with 15 bases in the middle. This CDR3 has 16 residues. Germline V gene sequence: CDR1 KGHSH, CDR2 LQKENI. Here the CDR3 reads CASSPTTGLGTGELFF. CDR3 sequence (DNA): TGTGCCAGCTCACCGACAACAGGGCTGGGCACCGGGGAGCTGTTTTTT.

The J gene is TRBJ2-1, the V gene TRBV9, with 12 bases identical to TRBD2. The CDR3 loop spans 17 amino acids. Per the germline V gene, CDR1 is SGDLS and CDR2 is YYNGEE. Unmatched junction bases numbered 5, after V lost 3 bases and J lost 1 base. The CDR3, as DNA: TGTGCCAGCAGCGCCCTAGCGGGGGGGCTTTCCTACAATGAGCAGTTCTTC. It specifies CASSALAGGLSYNEQFF. The complete variable domain, with remaining parts taken from reference TRBV9 and TRBJ2-1, reads DSGVTQTPKHLITATGQRVTLRCSPRSGDLSVYWYQQSLDQGLQFLIQYYNGEERAKGNILERFSAQQFPDLHSELNLSSLELGDSALYFCASSALAGGLSYNEQFFGPGTRLTVL.

The chain employs TRBV15 and TRBJ1-2; the D gene is possibly TRBD1 (5 bases). The germline V gene encodes CDR1 LNHNV and CDR2 YYDKDF (reference sequence). The CDR3 has 14 amino acids. V was pared by 3 bases and J by 4 bases, with 12 bases between. CDR3 coding DNA: TGTGCCACCAGCAGCCGGGACGGTGCCTATGGCTACACCTTC. Protein: CATSSRDGAYGYTF.

The chain employs TRBV2 and TRBJ1-2; a weak D match, TRBD1 (5 bases). Between the trimmed V and J ends, which lost 4 bases and 5 bases, there was a span of 14 bases. The CDR3 extends over 14 amino acids. CDR1 and CDR2 from the germline V gene are SNHLY and FYNNEI. CDR3 sequence (DNA): TGTGCCAGCAGTGGCCCGGGACTGTCTTATGGCTACACCTTC. This gives the protein CASSGPGLSYGYTF.

V gene TRBV7-8 combines with J gene TRBJ1-3, with 7 positions matching TRBD1. Germline loops: CDR1 SGHVS, CDR2 FQNEAQ. The CDR3 consists of 16 residues. After removal of 5 bases from V and 1 base from J, the junction contained 8 bases not matched to a gene. The DNA for the CDR3 is TGTGCCAGCAGCAGCGTTTTACAGGGGTCTGGAAACACCATATATTTT. Translated: CASSSVLQGSGNTIYF.

This clone showed up just once. The chain carries TRBV4-2 and TRBJ2-2, with D perhaps matching TRBD1 (7 bases). This CDR3 has 15 amino acids. Germline-derived CDR1 and CDR2 are LGHNA and YNFKEQ. V lost 4 bases and J 7 bases, leaving 16 bases between the germline ends. The CDR3 loop reads CASSRVRGAGGELFF. CDR3 nucleotide sequence: TGTGCCAGCAGCCGCGTCAGGGGGGCAGGCGGGGAGCTGTTTTTT.

The genes are TRBV6-5 and TRBJ1-1; 12 positions agree with TRBD1. V trimming: 11 bases; J trimming: 7 bases; junction bases outside the gene matches: 8. The CDR3 spans 13 residues. Germline-derived CDR1 and CDR2 are MNHEY and SVGAGI. The CDR3 protein is CAAKGDRGLEAFF. The DNA of the CDR3 is TGTGCCGCCAAAGGGGACAGGGGGCTTGAAGCTTTCTTT.

DNA for the CDR3: TGTGCCAGCAGTTCCATTAATGATGAAAAACTGTTTTTT. Translation gives CASSSINDEKLFF. This rearrangement joins TRBV7-8 to TRBJ1-4, with D uncertain. Between the trimmed V and J ends, which lost 6 bases and 6 bases, there was a span of 11 bases. This CDR3 contains 13 residues. Germline lookup yields CDR1 SGHVS and CDR2 FQNEAQ. Looking up the rest from reference TRBV7-8 and TRBJ1-4 gives the full variable domain: GAGVSQSPRYKVAKRGQDVALRCDPISGHVSLFWYQQALGQGPEFLTYFQNEAQLDKSGLPSDRFFAERPEGSVSTLKIQRTQQEDSAVYLCASSSINDEKLFFGSGTQLSVL.

This clone showed up just a few times. V is TRBV5-1 and J is TRBJ1-1; 9 nucleotides agree with TRBD1. V shed 4 bases and J 1 base; nucleotides not matched to a gene: 2. The CDR3 consists of 14 residues. Germline V gene sequence: CDR1 SGHRS, CDR2 YFSETQ. The CDR3: CASSRQGGNTEAFF. Here the CDR3 DNA reads TGCGCCAGCAGCAGACAGGGGGGGAACACTGAAGCTTTCTTT.

This chain joins TRBV29-1 and TRBJ2-3; D remains ambiguous. The CDR3 length is 11 residues. Trimming left V 4 bases short and J 2 bases short, with 4 bases between. Per germline, CDR1 SQVTM and CDR2 ANQGSEA. The CDR3 nucleotides are TGCAGCGTTGGGGACACAGATACGCAGTATTTT. This gives the protein CSVGDTDTQYF.

CDR3 protein: CASSLRVAADTQYF. The CDR3 nucleotides are TGTGCCAGCAGTCTCCGCGTTGCTGCAGATACGCAGTATTTT. The chain joins TRBV6-5 to TRBJ2-3; D not resolved. Germline values: CDR1 MNHEY, CDR2 SVGAGI. V lost 5 bases and J lost 4, with 13 bases in between. This CDR3 is 14 amino acids long.

This chain uses TRBV19 with TRBJ1-2; TRBD1 matches at 8 bases. V lost 5 bases to trimming and J lost 8 bases; unmatched junction nucleotides: 10. The germline V gene encodes CDR1 LNHDA and CDR2 SQIVND (reference sequence). The CDR3 is 14 residues long. CDR3 coding DNA: TGTGCCAGTAGTCCGCAGGGGGCGCCTTCAGGCTACACCTTC. It encodes CASSPQGAPSGYTF.

Turning to this clone: The junction departs from germline at one end; a sequencing error may be responsible. J is TRBJ1-1 and V is TRBV29-1, with 8 bases identical to TRBD1. The CDR3 runs to 13 residues. Germline V gene sequence: CDR1 SQVTM, CDR2 ANQGSEA. CDR3 loop: CSHDRGPRTEAFF. The DNA of the CDR3 is TGCAGCCATGACAGGGGTCCACGCACTGAGGCTTTCTTT.

The CDR3 region is CASSFLGGGAGNEQFF. In DNA form, the CDR3 reads TGTGCCAGCAGCTTCCTTGGGGGGGGCGCGGGCAATGAGCAGTTCTTC. The chain carries TRBV7-9 and TRBJ2-1, with D maybe TRBD2 (7 bases). Trimming cost V 3 bases and J 6 bases, with 18 bases left between them. The germline V gene encodes CDR1 SEHNR and CDR2 FQNEAQ (reference sequence). The CDR3 length is 16 residues.

This clone appeared once. V usage is TRBV5-4 and J usage is TRBJ1-6; TRBD1 is a possible D gene (5 bases). This CDR3 is 13 amino acids long. The V gene's germline CDR1 is SGHNT and CDR2 YYREEE (reference sequence). Trimming took off 4 bases at V and 5 bases at J, with 7 bases between the two ends. In nucleotides, the CDR3 is TGTGCCAGCAGCCTCAGGGATAATTCACCCCTCCACTTT. Protein: CASSLRDNSPLHF.

In this sample, this clone turned up a few times. This chain uses TRBV4-3 with TRBJ1-2, with 7 bases aligning to TRBD1. The V segment lost 5 bases and the J segment 6 bases; nucleotides outside the gene matches: 6. Germline V gene data show CDR1 as LGHNA and CDR2 as YSLEER. This CDR3 has 13 residues. CDR3 sequence: CASSVRQGDGYTF. The CDR3, as DNA: TGCGCCAGCAGCGTTCGACAGGGAGATGGCTACACCTTC.